This T cell receptor beta chain derives from a study of blood T cell repertoires in COVID-19. Turning to the study itself: Samples of COVID-19 (acute and convalescent) were obtained from the United States, Italy and Spain. Sources were T cells, B-cell-depleted T cells, or PBMCs; the material itself was cDNA or gDNA.

This clone was seen a handful of times. CDR1 and CDR2 (germline): LNHDA, SQIVND (reference sequence). V dropped 2 bases and J dropped 8; count of bases not matched to a gene: 3. The CDR3 spans 15 residues. Authors' analysis steps: Amplified reference gene primers provided the basis for estimating nucleated cell counts. Here immunoSEQ multiplex PCR was the method, and the copy in TCRdb shows in-frame clones only, minus some. That table supplies the V and J calls and clone size; D and trimming were determined from the DNA. The data contain a few hundred thousand clones, 84% of them singletons. This receptor was obtained from a woman aged 25 to 39 who had recovered from COVID-19. The sample comprised peripheral blood. The chain uses TRBV19 and TRBJ1-4; 12 bases map to TRBD1. The DNA of the CDR3 is TGTGCCAGTAGTATATGGGACAGGGGGCAAGAAAAACTGTTTTTT. Amino acids: CASSIWDRGQEKLFF.